At least ten counts were recorded for the clone carrying this T cell receptor (beta chain). The antigen is unknown. The entry originates in a study of early T cells in non-severe SARS-CoV-2 infection. About the study: Alpha and beta chains were unpaired, from unsorted whole-blood bulk RNA. The study, taken as a whole, reports: The matching step, a VDJdb search, favored anti-spike CD8 responses and missed private and CD4 specificities.

CDR1 and CDR2 (germline): WSHSY, SAAADI. Trimming pared 6 bases from V and 4 bases from J, leaving 10 bases between. This CDR3 comprises 13 residues. Unique molecular identifiers (one per individual cDNA molecule) were attached. Via MiXCR, TCRdb re-called the 5' RACE reads, giving one row per CDR3 protein. The sample lists fewer than 30,000 distinct CDR3 sequences, about 4.4% occurring once. The sample taken for sequencing was whole blood. The chain has TRBV10-2 and TRBJ2-1; D is perhaps TRBD2 (5 bases). This sequence originates from an adult who was a healthcare worker with PCR-confirmed SARS-CoV-2 infection or an uninfected control (not recorded which). The CDR3 loop is CASSRDPYNEQFF. In DNA form, the CDR3 reads TGCGCCAGCAGCCGGGATCCATACAATGAGCAGTTCTTC.